This T cell receptor beta chain derives from a study of cytomegalovirus exposure and HLA in healthy donors. Study background: Prior work identified 120 million or so unique TCR beta sequences in 190 million or so T cells. Broader study findings: The presence/absence work took it that sequencing depth was about the same across donors.

In this sample, this clone turned up a few times. As yet, its antigen is unknown. The PCR employed 60 Vbeta primers together with 13 Jbeta primers. Per the study methods: In a later analysis, 60 million to 90 million unique TCR beta chains included roughly 11 million shared by two or more donors. Data came from immunoSEQ multiplex PCR; TCRdb stores just in-frame clones and leaves some out. V and J calls and clone size are given by that table; D and trimming were obtained from the DNA. Of about 190,000 clones listed, about four fifths are singletons. CDR1 and CDR2 (germline): MGHRA, YSYEKL. There are 15 residues in the CDR3. The V end lost 0 bases, the J end lost 5 bases, and 13 bases lay between the germline ends.

The gene calls are TRBV4-1 and TRBJ2-5, with a possible D match to TRBD1 (5 bases). Input material: PBMCs. The clonotype comes from a man aged 35-49 years in good health and CMV-seropositive. The CDR3 coding sequence is TGCGCCAGCAGCCAAGAGGGGCTCCCAGTGGAGACCCAGTACTTC. Translation gives CASSQEGLPVETQYF.